Listed here are 8 T cell receptor beta chains from one sample, sequenced in a study of OX40 agonist ivuxolimab in advanced cancers. Profiled with immunoSEQ multiplex PCR; TCRdb holds only in-frame clones, not every one. The sample shows 30,000 to 35,000 clones, roughly 80% of them seen only once. The sequenced sample was CD4+ or CD8+ T cells sorted from blood, obtained in a trial of the OX40 agonist ivuxolimab. These receptors all stem from an adult with an advanced solid tumor such as melanoma, head and neck, liver or kidney cancer.

This clone is labeled medium-sized. The CDR3 DNA is TGCAGCGTTGAAGTTGTGGACGCTAGACATGGCTACACCTTC. Amino acid sequence: CSVEVVDARHGYTF. The chain joins TRBV29-1 to TRBJ1-2; D not resolved. With 1 base removed from V and 6 bases from J, the gap between germline ends came to 15 bases. The CDR3 has 14 amino acids. From germline, CDR1 is SQVTM and CDR2 ANQGSEA.

This chain connects TRBV2 to TRBJ2-3; TRBD2 agrees at 11 bases. The ends lost 4 bases at V and 6 bases at J; junction bases unmatched: 9. The CDR3 has 16 amino acids. Germline CDR1 and CDR2: SNHLY and FYNNEI. The CDR3 spells CASSGASGGSGDTQYF. CDR3 coding DNA: TGTGCCAGCAGTGGGGCTAGCGGGGGGTCAGGGGATACGCAGTATTTT.

The V and J genes are TRBV7-9 and TRBJ1-1, with TRBD1 as a possible D gene (5 bases). Germline V lookup: CDR1 SEHNR, CDR2 FQNEAQ (reference sequence). This CDR3 contains 15 residues. The V end lost 3 bases, the J end lost 0 bases, and 11 bases lay between the germline ends. As DNA, the CDR3 is TGTGCCAGCAGCTTCGGGGGGAACATGAACACTGAAGCTTTCTTT. It is translated as CASSFGGNMNTEAFF.

V and J are TRBV6-5 and TRBJ2-7; 8 bases match TRBD2. The ends lost 2 bases at V and 4 bases at J; junction bases unmatched: 1. CDR1 is MNHEY, CDR2 SVGAGI, per germline. This CDR3 is 13 amino acids long. The CDR3, as DNA: TGTGCCAGCAGTTACAAGCGGGGGTACGAGCAGTACTTC. Translated, it gives CASSYKRGYEQYF.

This rearrangement joins TRBV9 to TRBJ2-7, with a possible D match to TRBD1 (5 bases). V lost 1 base and J lost 3, with 8 bases in between. The CDR3 runs 13 residues. Germline loops: CDR1 SGDLS, CDR2 YYNGEE. CDR3 nucleotides: TGTGCCAGCAGCGTACAGCAGGGCTACGAGCAGTACTTC. Its translation: CASSVQQGYEQYF.

V usage is TRBV5-4 and J usage is TRBJ2-5, with no clear D. Matching the DNA end better, TRBJ2-7 makes the J call doubtful. The length of the CDR3 is 15 residues. In germline, CDR1 is SGHNT, CDR2 YYREEE (reference sequence). DNA for the CDR3: TGTGCCAGCAGCTTGGGGGCAAGAGGAGTTGACGAGCAGTACTTC. Protein: CASSLGARGVDEQYF.

The J gene is TRBJ2-2, the V gene TRBV5-1, with D unresolved. This CDR3 is built from 16 residues. V dropped 4 bases and J dropped 0 bases, with 13 bases sitting between them. Germline V gives CDR1 SGHRS, CDR2 YFSETQ. The CDR3 region is CASSRFDNPNTGELFF. The CDR3 coding sequence is TGCGCCAGCAGCCGCTTCGACAACCCGAACACCGGGGAGCTGTTTTTT.

The V gene is TRBV5-6, the J gene TRBJ2-6, with D uncertain. The V gene's germline CDR1 is SGHDT and CDR2 YYEEEE. CDR3 length equals 16 residues. The ends were cut back, 1 base at V and 0 bases at J, with 8 bases in the middle. The CDR3 reads CASSLKDLSGANVLTF. As DNA, the CDR3 is TGTGCCAGCAGCTTGAAGGACCTCTCTGGGGCCAACGTCCTGACTTTC.